The 28 T cell receptor beta chains below all came from one sample that was sequenced in a study of blood T cell repertoires in COVID-19. Produced via immunoSEQ multiplex PCR; TCRdb's table is partial and in-frame only. The sample has roughly 170,000 clones, less than 85% seen once. Sequencing was performed on PBMCs or T cells enriched from blood (not recorded which). These receptors all stem from a man between 45 and 60 years old who had recovered from COVID-19.

The chain joins TRBV6-5 to TRBJ1-1, with D unclear. V was cut by 7 bases and J by 3 bases, with 12 bases left in between. The germline CDR1 and CDR2 sequences are MNHEY and SVGAGI. The CDR3 loop spans 13 amino acids. The CDR3 bases are TGTGCCAGCATCCGAGGAGGATACACTGAAGCTTTCTTT. It specifies CASIRGGYTEAFF.

The chain combines TRBV7-9 with TRBJ2-7, with D unclear. Germline lookup yields CDR1 SEHNR and CDR2 FQNEAQ (reference sequence). V was shortened by 0 bases and J by 2 bases, with 5 bases between the two germline ends. The CDR3 spans 13 residues. In DNA, the CDR3 is TGTGCCAGCAGCTTAGCGGGCACCTACGAGCAGTACTTC. Its translation: CASSLAGTYEQYF.

DNA for the CDR3: TGTGCCAGCAGCACTACAGGTGGCGGGGAGCTGTTTTTT. Protein sequence: CASSTTGGGELFF. The rearrangement uses TRBV7-9 and TRBJ2-2; D perhaps matches TRBD1 (5 bases). This CDR3 is built from 13 residues. The V end was cut by 5 bases, the J end by 7 bases, with 11 bases between. Per germline, CDR1 SEHNR and CDR2 FQNEAQ (reference sequence).

This sequence joins TRBV7-2 and TRBJ1-2; D is ambiguous. V lost 1 base and J lost 5, with 8 bases in between. The V gene's germline CDR1 is SGHTA and CDR2 FQGNSA. The CDR3 covers 13 residues. The CDR3 DNA sequence: TGTGCCAGCAGCTTAGGGCGGAGTTATGGCTACACCTTC. Protein sequence: CASSLGRSYGYTF.

This clone was recorded once. The chain combines TRBV9 with TRBJ2-6; D is uncertain. Deletions cut 0 bases from V and 1 base from J, with 5 bases between. The CDR3 runs 15 residues. Per the germline V gene, CDR1 is SGDLS and CDR2 is YYNGEE. This CDR3 reads CASSVALSGANVLTF. The CDR3 bases are TGTGCCAGCAGCGTAGCCCTTTCTGGGGCCAACGTCCTGACTTTC.

This clone has only a few counts. A read error may produce the germline difference seen at one junction end. V gene TRBV4-1 combines with J gene TRBJ1-3; no reliable D call. The CDR3 is made up of 12 amino acids. CDR1 and CDR2 (germline): MGHRA, YSYEKL. The CDR3 DNA reads as TGCGCCAGCAGCCAAGATTTCACAGCCTTACGATTT. Translating it yields CASSQDFTALRF.

The chain uses TRBV7-2 and TRBJ2-7, with D perhaps TRBD1 (6 bases). V was shortened by 3 bases and J by 2 bases, with 11 bases between the two germline ends. Germline V lookup: CDR1 SGHTA, CDR2 FQGNSA. This CDR3 is built from 14 residues. DNA of the CDR3: TGTGCCAGCAGCTTGACAGGTTTCGCCTACGAGCAGTACTTC. Translated: CASSLTGFAYEQYF. Supplemented by reference TRBV7-2 and TRBJ2-7, the full variable domain reads GAGVSQSPSNKVTEKGKDVELRCDPISGHTALYWYRQSLGQGLEFLIYFQGNSAPDKSGLPSDRFSAERTGGSVSTLTIQRTQQEDSAVYLCASSLTGFAYEQYFGPGTRLTVT.

The chain employs TRBV6-2 or TRBV6-3 and TRBJ1-1; 9 nucleotides align to TRBD1. This CDR3 is built from 13 residues. The ends lost 5 bases at V and 4 bases at J; junction bases unmatched: 2. Germline V lookup: CDR1 MNHEY, CDR2 SVGEGT. The CDR3 sequence is CASSGTGSTEAFF. CDR3 nucleotides: TGTGCCAGCAGTGGGACAGGGAGCACTGAAGCTTTCTTT.

The CDR3: CASSMGTGGLHEQYF. For the CDR3, the DNA is TGTGCCAGTAGTATGGGGACAGGGGGACTCCACGAGCAGTACTTC. J is TRBJ2-7 and V is TRBV19; the match to TRBD1 covers 11 bases. This CDR3 is 15 amino acids long. Germline V gene data show CDR1 as LNHDA and CDR2 as SQIVND (reference sequence). Trimming took 3 bases from V and 5 from J; bases not matched to a gene: 6.

Here the CDR3 DNA reads TGTGCCTGTCGGGACAGGGCTGGCTACACCTTC. Its translation: CACRDRAGYTF. This chain joins TRBV30 and TRBJ1-2, with 9 bases fitting TRBD1. CDR1 and CDR2 (germline): GTSNPN, SVGIG (reference sequence). V shed 6 bases, J shed 7 bases, and the junction held 3 bases outside the gene matches. The CDR3 has 11 amino acids. Full variable domain (rest looked up from reference TRBV30 and TRBJ1-2): SQTIHQWPATLVQPVGSPLSLECTVEGTSNPNLYWYRQAAGRGLQLLFYSVGIGQISSEVPQNLSASRPQDRQFILSSKKLLLSDSGFYLCACRDRAGYTFGSGTRLTVV.

As to this clone: No DNA is shown, since the ends of the CDR3 on it are uncertain; the CDR3 is the one TCRdb lists. The rearrangement joins TRBV21-1 to TRBJ1-2. TRBV21-1 counts as a pseudogene. Ends included, the CDR3 has 14 residues. Here the CDR3 reads CASSVGEGIYGYTF.

This chain joins TRBV18 and TRBJ1-2, with 9 bases aligning to TRBD1. Per the germline V gene, CDR1 is KGHSH and CDR2 is LQKENI. This CDR3 region has 14 residues. V lost 3 bases and J lost 5; bases outside the gene matches: 4. The CDR3 sequence: CASSPGTGLYGYTF. In DNA, the CDR3 is TGTGCCAGCTCACCCGGGACAGGGCTTTATGGCTACACCTTC.

V and J are TRBV5-1 and TRBJ1-3; possible D gene TRBD1, 5 bases. Between the trimmed V and J ends, which lost 4 bases and 4 bases, there was a span of 18 bases. The CDR3 covers 16 residues. CDR1 is SGHRS, CDR2 YFSETQ, per germline. DNA for the CDR3: TGCGCCAGCAGCCCGGGGGGTTTTACAAAAGGAAACACCATATATTTT. Its protein product is CASSPGGFTKGNTIYF.

As concerns this clone: Other DNA sequences in this sample translate to the same CDR3. Written as DNA, the CDR3 is TGTGCCAGCAGCCAAGCGACAGGGCTTAACACTGAAGCTTTCTTT. It translates to CASSQATGLNTEAFF. The chain carries TRBV4-2 and TRBJ1-1, with 7 nucleotides matching TRBD1. CDR1 LGHNA and CDR2 YNFKEQ come from the germline V gene. The CDR3 extends over 15 amino acids. The J segment lost 2 bases and the V segment lost 1 base, leaving 4 bases of the junction unmatched.

The chain combines TRBV7-2 with TRBJ2-7, with 9 bases fitting TRBD1. The length of the CDR3 is 17 residues. J lost 4 bases, V lost 2 bases, and 12 bases had no gene match. The germline V gene has CDR1 SGHTA and CDR2 FQGNSA. CDR3 in DNA: TGTGCCAGCAGCTTATTTGAGGATGGGACAGGGAGTTACGAGCAGTACTTC. Its translation: CASSLFEDGTGSYEQYF.

The chain combines TRBV5-1 with TRBJ2-7, with TRBD1 identical over 8 bases. The germline V gene encodes CDR1 SGHRS and CDR2 YFSETQ. The CDR3 is 16 amino acids. V shed 4 bases, J shed 0 bases, and the junction held 9 bases outside the gene matches. The CDR3 region is CASSPETGASSYEQYF. The CDR3 DNA sequence: TGCGCCAGCAGCCCGGAGACAGGGGCATCCTCCTACGAGCAGTACTTC.

V is TRBV9 and J is TRBJ1-1; 8 bases map to TRBD1. This CDR3 is 15 amino acids long. CDR1 SGDLS and CDR2 YYNGEE come from the germline V gene. Germline trimming cut 2 bases from V and 4 bases from J; bases unmatched to any gene: 7. The CDR3 sequence: CASSVHHTGGTEAFF. The DNA for the CDR3 is TGTGCCAGCAGCGTCCACCATACAGGGGGCACTGAAGCTTTCTTT.

The rearrangement uses TRBV19 and TRBJ1-2; 7 nucleotides agree with TRBD1. The CDR3 runs to 17 residues. V shed 5 bases, J shed 2 bases, and the junction held 14 bases outside the gene matches. Germline-derived CDR1 and CDR2 are LNHDA and SQIVND (reference sequence). CDR3 residues: CASSLLVGRGRNYGYTF. The CDR3 nucleotides are TGTGCCAGTAGTCTGCTGGTGGGTAGGGGGCGAAACTATGGCTACACCTTC.

This clone was observed once. This rearrangement joins TRBV2 to TRBJ1-5; D is perhaps TRBD1 (5 bases). Germline CDR1 reads SNHLY; CDR2 reads FYNNEI. Trimming removed 6 bases at V and 4 bases at J, with 13 bases between. This CDR3 has 14 residues. In DNA form, the CDR3 reads TGTGCCAGCAGGGGGACTTCCCCAAATCAGCCCCAGCATTTT. The encoded protein is CASRGTSPNQPQHF.

This chain links TRBV5-1 with TRBJ2-1, with 7 bases identical to TRBD2. Germline CDR1 SGHRS, CDR2 YFSETQ. This CDR3 has 17 amino acids. V was clipped by 4 bases and J by 7 bases; unmatched bases: 17. DNA of the CDR3: TGCGCCAGCAGCCCGGAATTATTACAGTCCGGGAGGAATGAGCAGTTCTTC. This gives the protein CASSPELLQSGRNEQFF.

The chain has TRBV3-1 (or the pseudogene TRBV3-2) and TRBJ2-7, with a possible D match to TRBD1 (6 bases). V dropped 4 bases and J dropped 6 bases, with 16 bases sitting between them. Germline V gene lookup returns CDR1 LGHDT and CDR2 YNNKEL (reference sequence). This CDR3 contains 14 residues. DNA of the CDR3: TGTGCCAGCAGCCCGCAAACGACAGGTTTCGAGCAGTACTTC. As protein: CASSPQTTGFEQYF.

The chain recombines TRBV20-1 with TRBJ1-3; 8 bases are a match to TRBD1. With V trimmed by 3 bases and J by 2 bases, 3 bases remained unmatched. The germline CDR1 and CDR2 sequences are DFQATT and SNEGSKA (reference sequence). This CDR3 has 14 residues. CDR3 sequence reads: CSASKQGAGNTIYF. DNA for the CDR3: TGCAGTGCTAGTAAACAGGGGGCTGGAAACACCATATATTTT.

As DNA, the CDR3 is TGTGCCATCAGTGACGGTGCGGGGGGTAATTCACCCCTCCACTTT. Translating gives CAISDGAGGNSPLHF. The V and J genes are TRBV10-3 and TRBJ1-6; weak D call: TRBD1 (5 bases). CDR1 and CDR2 (germline): ENHRY, SYGVKD. There are 15 residues in the CDR3. The ends were cut back, 3 bases at V and 6 bases at J, with 12 bases in the middle.

The chain is built from TRBV4-1 and TRBJ2-1; TRBD2 matches at 10 bases. Germline V gene sequence: CDR1 MGHRA, CDR2 YSYEKL. V lost 4 bases, J lost 0 bases, and 0 bases stayed unmatched. The CDR3 runs 15 residues. CDR3 sequence (DNA): TGCGCCAGCAGCCCTAGCGGGGGCTCCTACAATGAGCAGTTCTTC. This sequence encodes CASSPSGGSYNEQFF.

The chain uses TRBV4-1 and TRBJ2-7, with D tentatively TRBD1 (6 bases). Germline loops: CDR1 MGHRA, CDR2 YSYEKL. V was cut by 1 base and J by 3 bases, with 16 bases left in between. CDR3 length: 16 residues. In DNA, the CDR3 is TGCGCCAGCAGCCAAGGGGGGACACAGAATTACTACGAGCAGTACTTC. Amino acid sequence: CASSQGGTQNYYEQYF.

V is TRBV12-5 and J is TRBJ1-1; D ambiguous. The CDR3 is 13 amino acids. The V gene's germline CDR1 is LGHNT and CDR2 FRNRAP. V was cut by 2 bases and J by 1 base, with 5 bases left in between. CDR3 nucleotide sequence: TGTGCTAGTGGTTTGTACTGGAACACTGAAGCTTTCTTT. Amino acid sequence: CASGLYWNTEAFF.

This chain links TRBV10-3 with TRBJ2-3; D is ambiguous. CDR1 is ENHRY, CDR2 SYGVKD, per germline. The CDR3 consists of 13 residues. Between the trimmed V and J ends, which lost 4 bases and 2 bases, there was a span of 7 bases. The CDR3 DNA reads TGTGCCATCAGTGTGGCCACCACAGATACGCAGTATTTT. Translated: CAISVATTDTQYF.

The CDR3 is CASNQRRNSPLHF. The CDR3 nucleotides read TGTGCCAGCAACCAGCGTAGGAATTCACCCCTCCACTTT. This chain uses TRBV5-6 with TRBJ1-6; no clear D gene. This CDR3 contains 13 residues. V was pared by 6 bases and J by 7 bases, with 11 bases between. Germline-derived CDR1 and CDR2 are SGHDT and YYEEEE.